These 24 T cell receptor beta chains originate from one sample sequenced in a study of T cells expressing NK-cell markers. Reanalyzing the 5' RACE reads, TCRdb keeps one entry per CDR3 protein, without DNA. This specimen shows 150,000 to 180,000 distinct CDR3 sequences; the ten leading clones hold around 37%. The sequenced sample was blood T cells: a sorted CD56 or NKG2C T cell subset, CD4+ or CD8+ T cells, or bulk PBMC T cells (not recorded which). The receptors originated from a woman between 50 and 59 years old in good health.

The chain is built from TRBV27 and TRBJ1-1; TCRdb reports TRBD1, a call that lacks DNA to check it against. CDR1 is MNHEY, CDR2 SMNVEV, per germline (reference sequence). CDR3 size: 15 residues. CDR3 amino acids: CASSLSRTLGTEAFF.

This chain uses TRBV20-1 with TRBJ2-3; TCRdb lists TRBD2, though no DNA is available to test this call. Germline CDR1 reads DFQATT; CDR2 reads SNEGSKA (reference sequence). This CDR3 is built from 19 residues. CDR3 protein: CSAQGLAAEVVSNTDTQYF.

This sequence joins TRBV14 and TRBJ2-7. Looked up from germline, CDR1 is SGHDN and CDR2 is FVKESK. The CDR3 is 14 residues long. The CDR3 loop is CASSQEISSYEQYF.

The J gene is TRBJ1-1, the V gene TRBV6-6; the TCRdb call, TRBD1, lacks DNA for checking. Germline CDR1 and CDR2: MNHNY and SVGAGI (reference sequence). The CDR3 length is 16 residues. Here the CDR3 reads CASSYSRTGGWTEAFF.

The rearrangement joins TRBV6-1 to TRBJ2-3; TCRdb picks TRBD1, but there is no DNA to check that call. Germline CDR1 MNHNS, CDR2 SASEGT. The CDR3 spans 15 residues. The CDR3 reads CATEEAYRSTDTQYF.

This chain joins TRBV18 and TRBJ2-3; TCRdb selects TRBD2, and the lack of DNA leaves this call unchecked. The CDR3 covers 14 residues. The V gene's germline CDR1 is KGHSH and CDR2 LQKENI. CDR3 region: CASSWTGSTDTQYF.

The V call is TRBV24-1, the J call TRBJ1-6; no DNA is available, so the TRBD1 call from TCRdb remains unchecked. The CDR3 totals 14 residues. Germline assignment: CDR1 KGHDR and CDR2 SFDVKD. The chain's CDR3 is CATSEGQGSSPLHF.

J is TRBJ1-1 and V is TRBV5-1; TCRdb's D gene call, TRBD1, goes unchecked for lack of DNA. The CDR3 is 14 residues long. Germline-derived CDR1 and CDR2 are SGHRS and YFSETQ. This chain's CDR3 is CASSLKGTGFEAFF.

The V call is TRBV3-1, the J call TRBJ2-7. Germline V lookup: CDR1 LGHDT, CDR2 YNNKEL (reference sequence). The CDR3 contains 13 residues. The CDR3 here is CASSQTNYGEQYF.

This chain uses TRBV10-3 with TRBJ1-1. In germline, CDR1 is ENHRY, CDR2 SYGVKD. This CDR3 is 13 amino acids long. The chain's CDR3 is CAIREGVDGEAFF.

Here the CDR3 reads CASSLPQGGGRETQYF. The chain carries TRBV4-1 and TRBJ2-5; as DNA is missing, the TRBD1 call by TCRdb cannot be tested. The CDR3 consists of 16 residues. In germline, CDR1 is MGHRA, CDR2 YSYEKL.

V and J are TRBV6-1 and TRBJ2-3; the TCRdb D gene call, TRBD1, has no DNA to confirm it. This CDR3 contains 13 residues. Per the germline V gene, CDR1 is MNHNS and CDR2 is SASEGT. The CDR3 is CASSPGHPDTQYF.

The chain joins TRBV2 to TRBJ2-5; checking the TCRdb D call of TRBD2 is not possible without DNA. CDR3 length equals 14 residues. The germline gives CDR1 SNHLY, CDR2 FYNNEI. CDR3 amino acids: CASSPPAGEETQYF.

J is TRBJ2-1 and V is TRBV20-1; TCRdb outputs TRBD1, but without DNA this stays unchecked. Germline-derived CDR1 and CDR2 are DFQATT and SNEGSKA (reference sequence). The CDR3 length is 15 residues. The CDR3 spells CSARGGREFYNEQFF.

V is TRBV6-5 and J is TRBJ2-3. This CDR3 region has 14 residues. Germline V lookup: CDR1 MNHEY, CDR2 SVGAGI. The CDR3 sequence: CASRKRAYTDTQYF.

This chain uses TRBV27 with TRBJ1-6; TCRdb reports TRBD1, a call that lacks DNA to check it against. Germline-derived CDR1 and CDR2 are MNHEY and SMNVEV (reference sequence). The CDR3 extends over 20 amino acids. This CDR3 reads CASSLWPLGQGESYNSPLHF.

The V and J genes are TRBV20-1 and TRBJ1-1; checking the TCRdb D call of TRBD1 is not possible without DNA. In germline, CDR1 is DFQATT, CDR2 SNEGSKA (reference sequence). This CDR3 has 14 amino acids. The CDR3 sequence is CSARDPGQGHEAFF.

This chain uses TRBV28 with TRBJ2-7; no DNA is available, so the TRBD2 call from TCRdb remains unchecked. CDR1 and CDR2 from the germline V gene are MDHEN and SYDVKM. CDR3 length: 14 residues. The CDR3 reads CASKPPSSIYEQYF.

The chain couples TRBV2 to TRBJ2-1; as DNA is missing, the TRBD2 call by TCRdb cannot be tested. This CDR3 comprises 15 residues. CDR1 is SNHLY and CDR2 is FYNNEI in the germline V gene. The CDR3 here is CASSGREGNYNEQFF.

The CDR3 reads CASGTGGGSYEQYF. The J gene is TRBJ2-7, the V gene TRBV12-3 or TRBV12-4; TCRdb's assignment of TRBD1 cannot be checked, as there is no DNA. This CDR3 comprises 14 residues.

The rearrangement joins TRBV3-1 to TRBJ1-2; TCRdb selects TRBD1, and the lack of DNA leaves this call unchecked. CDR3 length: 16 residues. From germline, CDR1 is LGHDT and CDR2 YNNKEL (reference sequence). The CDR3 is CASSQVMDRSHYGYTF.

This CDR3 reads CASSISDRVVNTGELFF. The chain links TRBV2 to TRBJ2-2; TCRdb lists TRBD1, though no DNA is available to test this call. Germline assignment: CDR1 SNHLY and CDR2 FYNNEI. The length of the CDR3 is 17 residues.

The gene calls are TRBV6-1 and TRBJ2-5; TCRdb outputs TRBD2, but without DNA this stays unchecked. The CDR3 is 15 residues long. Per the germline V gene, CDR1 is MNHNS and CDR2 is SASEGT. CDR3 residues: CASSELAGGPETQYF.

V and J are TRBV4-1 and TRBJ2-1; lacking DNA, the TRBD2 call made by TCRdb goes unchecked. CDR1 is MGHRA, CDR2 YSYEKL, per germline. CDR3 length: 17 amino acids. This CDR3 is CASSQDVPSGTGNEQFF.